The rows below give T cell receptor beta chains drawn from one sample of a study of T-cell reconstitution after alpha-beta-depleted transplantation in children. TCRdb re-analysed the PCR reads in MiXCR, keeping a single row per CDR3 protein. The sample shows some 500,000 distinct CDR3 sequences, over 25% of them seen only once. This specimen was PBMCs from the stem cell graft donor, taken from the stem cell graft. These receptor sequences come from a human donor who donated a stem cell graft to a child with aplastic anemia. CDR3s include the opening cysteine and the closing phenylalanine or tryptophan. The D gene is left open where the match is weak. Rows may omit the clone size; those that give it use once, few, many or a size class.

D gene	V gene	clone size	J gene	CDR3 DNA	CDR3 protein
-	TRBV20-1	-	TRBJ1-4	TGCAGTGCTATACCAGGGACAACTAATGAAAAACTGTTTTTT	CSAIPGTTNEKLFF
TRBD1	TRBV6-1	few	TRBJ2-2	TGTGCCAGCACCCCGGGACAGGGGTGGTACACCGGGGAGCTGTTTTTT	CASTPGQGWYTGELFF
TRBD2	TRBV20-1	many	TRBJ2-1	TGCAGTGCTAGAAACCCAGGACTAGCGGCCAACAATGAGCAGTTCTTC	CSARNPGLAANNEQFF
-	TRBV12-3/TRBV12-4	-	TRBJ1-4	TGTGCCAGCAGTTTAATGGGCCCAACTAATGAAAAACTGTTTTTT	CASSLMGPTNEKLFF
-	TRBV7-2	-	TRBJ2-1	TGTGCCAGCAGCCAGACTGGGCCCCACAATGAGCAGTTCTTC	CASSQTGPHNEQFF
-	TRBV20-1	few	TRBJ1-5	TGCAGTGCTAGGGACCGTGGGACCCTGACCCAGCCCCAGCATTTT	CSARDRGTLTQPQHF
-	TRBV6-1	few	TRBJ1-1	TGTGCCAGCAGTGAAACATCGAACACTGAAGCTTTCTTT	CASSETSNTEAFF
TRBD2	TRBV7-9	-	TRBJ2-5	TGTGCCAGCAGTCCCAAGCGGGAGGGCCAAGAGACCCAGTACTTC	CASSPKREGQETQYF
-	TRBV9	-	TRBJ2-1	TGTGCCAGCAGCGTTATAGCCGGCACTGGGCGATACAATGAGCAGTTCTTC	CASSVIAGTGRYNEQFF
TRBD2	TRBV29-1	few	TRBJ2-3	TGCAGCGTGGCAGGGAGGGTCACAGATACGCAGTATTTT	CSVAGRVTDTQYF
TRBD2	TRBV7-9	-	TRBJ2-7	TGTGCCAGCAGCCCAGGGACTAGTCCTTCCTACGAGCAGTACTTC	CASSPGTSPSYEQYF
-	TRBV7-6	-	TRBJ1-5	TGTGCCAGCAGCTTAGATGGTCAGAGTAGCAATCAGCCCCAGCATTTT	CASSLDGQSSNQPQHF
-	TRBV5-1	-	TRBJ1-4	TGCGCCAGCGAGGGGTCCGAACTGTTTTTT	CASEGSELFF
-	TRBV9	-	TRBJ2-5	TGTGCCAGCAGCGCCCCCAGAGTAGCTACATTCCAAGAGACCCAGTACTTC	CASSAPRVATFQETQYF
-	TRBV15	-	TRBJ2-5	TGTGCCACCAGCAGGGGCCTCCCGGCGTTGGAGACCCAGTACTTC	CATSRGLPALETQYF
-	TRBV5-1	-	TRBJ2-1	TGCGCCAGCAGCTTCCCTAGACAGGACAATGAGCAGTTCTTC	CASSFPRQDNEQFF
-	TRBV25-1	few	TRBJ2-1	TGTGCCAGCACTAAGGACTTAAACAATGAGCAGTTCTTC	CASTKDLNNEQFF
TRBD1	TRBV7-9	many	TRBJ1-2	TGTGCCAGCAGCTCGCGGACAGGGGTCAACTATGGCTACACCTTC	CASSSRTGVNYGYTF
TRBD2	TRBV12-3/TRBV12-4	-	TRBJ2-2	TGTGCCAGCAGTTTCAGCGGGAGGGCCCACGGGGAGCTGTTTTTT	CASSFSGRAHGELFF
-	TRBV11-2	-	TRBJ2-3	TGTGCCAGCAGCTTAGTAGCAGGGTTGAACGCAGATACGCAGTATTTT	CASSLVAGLNADTQYF
TRBD1	TRBV20-1	few	TRBJ2-3	TGCAGTGCCTTCAAGGACAGGAGAAGCACAGATACGCAGTATTTT	CSAFKDRRSTDTQYF
-	TRBV7-2	few	TRBJ2-6	TGTGCCAGCAGCCCGTATGGACTAACTGGGGCCAACGTCCTGACTTTC	CASSPYGLTGANVLTF
-	TRBV7-9	few	TRBJ2-1	TGTGCCAGCAGCCGGGGGAACTCACATGAGCAGTTCTTC	CASSRGNSHEQFF
-	TRBV7-2	-	TRBJ1-5	TGTGCCAGCAGCTTCGCTTGGAATAGCAATCAGCCCCAGCATTTT	CASSFAWNSNQPQHF
TRBD2	TRBV29-1	-	TRBJ2-7	TGCAGCGTTCGAGCGGGGAGCTCCTACGAGCAGTACTTC	CSVRAGSSYEQYF
TRBD2	TRBV20-1	few	TRBJ2-3	TGCAGTGCTAGTATGGCGGGAGTGGGTACAGATACGCAGTATTTT	CSASMAGVGTDTQYF
TRBD1	TRBV11-2	-	TRBJ1-3	TGTGCCAGCAGCCAACCCGACAGGGACACCATATATTTT	CASSQPDRDTIYF
-	TRBV20-1	-	TRBJ2-1	TGCAGTGCTAGAGGACGCGGCCGGGGGAGCAATGAGCAGTTCTTC	CSARGRGRGSNEQFF
TRBD2	TRBV6-2/TRBV6-3	-	TRBJ2-1	TGTGCCAGCAGTTACCCACTAGCGGGAGACCGGAATGAGCAGTTCTTC	CASSYPLAGDRNEQFF
-	TRBV5-6	-	TRBJ1-3	TGTGCCACAGCCCCGGGCCTGAGCTCTGGAAACACCATATATTTT	CATAPGLSSGNTIYF
-	TRBV12-3/TRBV12-4	-	TRBJ2-7	TGTGCCAGCAGTTTTCACGGCGGTGCCTCCTACGAGCAGTACTTC	CASSFHGGASYEQYF
-	TRBV14	-	TRBJ2-1	TGTGCCAGCAGCCAAGATTTGTCGGAATACAATGAGCAGTTCTTC	CASSQDLSEYNEQFF
-	TRBV6-5	-	TRBJ2-2	TGTGCCAGCAGTTATATGGGAGCCGGGGAGCTGTTTTTT	CASSYMGAGELFF
TRBD1	TRBV27	few	TRBJ1-5	TGTGCCAGCAGCCTAGACAGGGTGCAGCCCCAGCATTTT	CASSLDRVQPQHF
-	TRBV9	once	TRBJ1-1	TGTGCCAGCAGCGTAGGTGCAGGGGAGTTTCCTGAAGCTTTCTTT	CASSVGAGEFPEAFF
-	TRBV25-1	-	TRBJ1-2	TGTGCCAGCAGTGAAACTGGTACCACTGGTGGCTACACCTTC	CASSETGTTGGYTF
-	TRBV12-3/TRBV12-4	few	TRBJ1-5	TGTGCCAGCAGTTTAACGGTGGCGGGCAATCAGCCCCAGCATTTT	CASSLTVAGNQPQHF